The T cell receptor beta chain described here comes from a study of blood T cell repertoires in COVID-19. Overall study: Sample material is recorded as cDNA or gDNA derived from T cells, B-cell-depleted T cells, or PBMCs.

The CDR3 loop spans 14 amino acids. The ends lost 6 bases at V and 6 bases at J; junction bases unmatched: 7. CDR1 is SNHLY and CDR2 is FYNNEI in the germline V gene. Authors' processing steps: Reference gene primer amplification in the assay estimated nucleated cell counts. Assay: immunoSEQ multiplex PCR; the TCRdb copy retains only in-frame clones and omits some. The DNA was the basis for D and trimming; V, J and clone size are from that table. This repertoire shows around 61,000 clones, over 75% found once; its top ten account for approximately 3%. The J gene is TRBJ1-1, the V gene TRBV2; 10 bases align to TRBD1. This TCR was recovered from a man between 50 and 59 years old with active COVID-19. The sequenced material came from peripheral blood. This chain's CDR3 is CASSEGQGRAEAFF. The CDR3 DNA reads TGTGCCAGCAGCGAGGGACAGGGGAGGGCTGAAGCTTTCTTT. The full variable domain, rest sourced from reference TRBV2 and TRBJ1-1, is EPEVTQTPSHQVTQMGQEVILRCVPISNHLYFYWYRQILGQKVEFLVSFYNNEISEKSEIFDDQFSVERPDGSNFTLKIRSTKLEDSAMYFCASSEGQGRAEAFFGQGTRLTVV.